This TCR beta chain was obtained from a study of vaccination effects on CD4 cells after COVID-19. Background on the study: Samples collected post-vaccine were obtained a median of 72 days after the second dose. Study-wide points: Common cold coronaviruses were cross-recognized by only 1 of 255 vaccine-induced clones in healthy vaccinees.

Following culture for around 10 days, CD4+ T cells were isolated. Two doses of BNT162b2 or mRNA-1273 vaccine were administered to participants. Nobody among the vaccine recipients had prior SARS-CoV-2 infection (nucleocapsid antibodies were negative). IL-2 medium was substituted for half the medium on days 3 and 7. With 2 bases removed from V and 2 bases from J, the gap between germline ends came to 9 bases. The CDR3 is 13 amino acids. The germline V gene encodes CDR1 GTSNPN and CDR2 SVGIG (reference sequence). Sequenced by immunoSEQ multiplex PCR; TCRdb stores in-frame clones only, minus some. The sample contains about 73,000 clones, roughly 73% of which appear only once. For this clone: Its antigen is unidentified.

The V and J genes are TRBV30 and TRBJ2-5; D uncertain. The receptor comes from a human donor who received a COVID-19 vaccine. Sequencing was performed on CD4+ T cells from PBMCs cultured without peptide, taken after COVID-19 vaccination. This CDR3 reads CAWSMAPQETQYF. Written as DNA, the CDR3 is TGTGCCTGGAGTATGGCCCCACAAGAGACCCAGTACTTC. Filled out from reference TRBV30 and TRBJ2-5, the complete variable domain reads SQTIHQWPATLVQPVGSPLSLECTVEGTSNPNLYWYRQAAGRGLQLLFYSVGIGQISSEVPQNLSASRPQDRQFILSSKKLLLSDSGFYLCAWSMAPQETQYFGPGTRLLVL.